A selection of T cell receptor beta chains follows, all from one sample in a study of T cell changes during pregnancy in multiple sclerosis. The data were produced by immunoSEQ multiplex PCR, yet TCRdb's version contains in-frame clones alone and is incomplete. Here the sample spans some 47,000 clones, approximately 90% being singletons. Sequenced here: CD8+ T cells from peripheral blood mononuclear cells, sampled after pregnancy. These receptors were collected from a female donor in good health, enrolled as a control in a pregnancy study. The CDR3 runs from the conserved cysteine through the conserved F or W. The order of the fields is J gene, clone size, D gene, V gene, CDR3 protein, CDR3 DNA. A D gene is named only where the DNA matches it firmly. Clone size is not always given. Where it is, it says once, few, many or a class for expanded clones.

j_gene: TRBJ1-1
abundance: NA
d_gene: NA
v_gene: TRBV2
CDR3aa: CATSRANTEAFF
CDR3nt: TGTGCCACATCGCGGGCGAACACTGAAGCTTTCTTT

j_gene: TRBJ1-2
abundance: NA
d_gene: NA
v_gene: TRBV7-9
CDR3aa: CASAEDSRANYGYTF
CDR3nt: TGTGCCAGCGCCGAGGACAGCAGAGCTAACTATGGCTACACCTTC

j_gene: TRBJ2-7
abundance: NA
d_gene: NA
v_gene: TRBV2
CDR3aa: CASDSSSYEQYF
CDR3nt: TGTGCCAGCGACTCGAGCTCCTACGAGCAGTACTTC

j_gene: TRBJ2-1
abundance: NA
d_gene: TRBD1
v_gene: TRBV15
CDR3aa: CATSRDRGAPNEQFF
CDR3nt: TGTGCCACCAGCAGGGACAGGGGGGCCCCCAATGAGCAGTTCTTC

j_gene: TRBJ1-1
abundance: NA
d_gene: NA
v_gene: TRBV10-1
CDR3aa: CASTNPGRYTEAFF
CDR3nt: TGCGCCAGCACAAACCCCGGGAGGTACACTGAAGCTTTCTTT

j_gene: TRBJ2-7
abundance: NA
d_gene: NA
v_gene: TRBV6-6
CDR3aa: CASSYTSGGQGYEQYF
CDR3nt: TGTGCCAGCAGTTACACTAGCGGGGGACAGGGGTACGAGCAGTACTTC

j_gene: TRBJ2-1
abundance: NA
d_gene: NA
v_gene: TRBV4-1
CDR3aa: CASSPGHLDNEQFF
CDR3nt: TGCGCCAGCAGCCCAGGACACCTTGACAATGAGCAGTTCTTC

j_gene: TRBJ1-5
abundance: NA
d_gene: TRBD1
v_gene: TRBV2
CDR3aa: CASSEAGQGGNQPQHF
CDR3nt: TGTGCCAGCAGTGAAGCGGGACAGGGTGGCAATCAGCCCCAGCATTTT

j_gene: TRBJ2-7
abundance: NA
d_gene: TRBD1
v_gene: TRBV7-8
CDR3aa: CASSPGQGNEQYF
CDR3nt: TGTGCCAGCAGCCCCGGACAGGGGAACGAGCAGTACTTC

j_gene: TRBJ2-3
abundance: NA
d_gene: TRBD2
v_gene: TRBV11-2
CDR3aa: CASSLGTSPSTDTQYF
CDR3nt: TGTGCCAGCAGCTTAGGGACTAGCCCTAGCACAGATACGCAGTATTTT

j_gene: TRBJ2-3
abundance: NA
d_gene: TRBD2
v_gene: TRBV27
CDR3aa: CASSLLGLAGNTDTQYF
CDR3nt: TGTGCCAGCAGTTTATTGGGACTAGCGGGGAACACAGATACGCAGTATTTT

j_gene: TRBJ1-4
abundance: NA
d_gene: NA
v_gene: TRBV28
CDR3aa: CASSFPSGEDNEKLFF
CDR3nt: TGTGCCAGCAGTTTCCCTTCCGGGGAAGATAATGAAAAACTGTTTTTT

j_gene: TRBJ1-5
abundance: NA
d_gene: TRBD1
v_gene: TRBV6-6
CDR3aa: CAARDSSSNQPQHF
CDR3nt: TGTGCCGCCCGGGACAGCAGTAGCAATCAGCCCCAGCATTTT

j_gene: TRBJ1-3
abundance: NA
d_gene: NA
v_gene: TRBV27
CDR3aa: CASSPGPGTGNTIYF
CDR3nt: TGTGCCAGCAGCCCCGGGCCAGGGACTGGAAACACCATATATTTT

j_gene: TRBJ2-6
abundance: once
d_gene: TRBD1
v_gene: TRBV11-2
CDR3aa: CASSLQGASGANVLTF
CDR3nt: TGTGCCAGCAGCTTACAGGGGGCGTCTGGGGCCAACGTCCTGACTTTC

j_gene: TRBJ1-2
abundance: NA
d_gene: TRBD1
v_gene: TRBV28
CDR3aa: CASLTGGPRDYGYTF
CDR3nt: TGTGCCAGCCTTACAGGGGGGCCGCGGGACTATGGCTACACCTTC

j_gene: TRBJ1-1
abundance: NA
d_gene: NA
v_gene: TRBV9
CDR3aa: CASSTQQGKTEAFF
CDR3nt: TGTGCCAGCAGCACACAACAGGGAAAAACTGAAGCTTTCTTT

j_gene: TRBJ2-5
abundance: NA
d_gene: NA
v_gene: TRBV11-2
CDR3aa: CASSLDRGGAYQETQYF
CDR3nt: TGTGCCAGCAGCTTAGATCGTGGAGGGGCGTACCAAGAGACCCAGTACTTC

j_gene: TRBJ2-3
abundance: NA
d_gene: NA
v_gene: TRBV21-1
CDR3aa: CASSSQVRGDTQYF
CDR3nt: TGTGCCAGCAGCTCACAGGTTCGGGGGGATACGCAGTATTTT

j_gene: TRBJ1-1
abundance: NA
d_gene: NA
v_gene: TRBV4-3
CDR3aa: CASSRLPGDTEAFF
CDR3nt: TGCGCCAGCAGCCGATTGCCAGGGGACACTGAAGCTTTCTTT

j_gene: TRBJ2-1
abundance: few
d_gene: NA
v_gene: TRBV13
CDR3aa: CASKISVWSAREDYNEQFF
CDR3nt: TGTGCCAGCAAAATTAGTGTCTGGTCCGCCAGGGAAGACTACAATGAGCAGTTCTTC

j_gene: TRBJ1-2
abundance: once
d_gene: TRBD1
v_gene: TRBV27
CDR3aa: CASRQGAIGYTF
CDR3nt: TGTGCCAGCAGACAGGGGGCCATTGGCTACACCTTC

j_gene: TRBJ2-1
abundance: NA
d_gene: TRBD1
v_gene: TRBV9
CDR3aa: CASSAKTGVSSYNEQFF
CDR3nt: TGTGCCAGCAGCGCAAAGACAGGGGTAAGCTCCTACAATGAGCAGTTCTTC

j_gene: TRBJ2-5
abundance: NA
d_gene: TRBD2
v_gene: TRBV10-3
CDR3aa: CAISSPGLAEKETQYF
CDR3nt: TGTGCCATCAGTTCGCCGGGACTAGCGGAAAAAGAGACCCAGTACTTC

j_gene: TRBJ1-3
abundance: NA
d_gene: TRBD1
v_gene: TRBV30
CDR3aa: CAWSPSAGGGNTIYF
CDR3nt: TGTGCCTGGAGTCCCTCGGCAGGGGGCGGAAACACCATATATTTT

j_gene: TRBJ1-4
abundance: NA
d_gene: NA
v_gene: TRBV11-2
CDR3aa: CASSFSTNEKLFF
CDR3nt: TGTGCCAGCAGCTTCTCAACTAATGAAAAACTGTTTTTT

j_gene: TRBJ2-3
abundance: few
d_gene: TRBD1
v_gene: TRBV6-6
CDR3aa: CASSYAPDRGAQYF
CDR3nt: TGTGCCAGCAGTTACGCCCCCGACAGGGGCGCGCAGTATTTT

j_gene: TRBJ1-2
abundance: once
d_gene: NA
v_gene: TRBV28
CDR3aa: CASSLREGLYGYTF
CDR3nt: TGTGCCAGCAGTTTAAGGGAGGGGCTCTATGGCTACACCTTC

j_gene: TRBJ2-7
abundance: NA
d_gene: TRBD2
v_gene: TRBV4-3
CDR3aa: CASSFSGGAYEQYF
CDR3nt: TGCGCCAGCAGCTTCAGCGGGGGGGCCTACGAGCAGTACTTC

j_gene: TRBJ1-1
abundance: NA
d_gene: NA
v_gene: TRBV4-3
CDR3aa: CASSQDGGGLAEAFF
CDR3nt: TGCGCCAGCAGCCAAGATGGTGGGGGCCTCGCTGAAGCTTTCTTT

j_gene: TRBJ1-6
abundance: NA
d_gene: NA
v_gene: TRBV27
CDR3aa: CASSDTGPLMALHF
CDR3nt: TGTGCCAGCAGTGACACAGGGCCCCTTATGGCCCTCCACTTT

j_gene: TRBJ2-7
abundance: NA
d_gene: NA
v_gene: TRBV4-3
CDR3aa: CASSQGQKVGEQYF
CDR3nt: TGCGCCAGCAGCCAAGGGCAAAAAGTTGGCGAGCAGTACTTC

j_gene: TRBJ2-7
abundance: NA
d_gene: TRBD2
v_gene: TRBV5-6
CDR3aa: CASSWSGGSSYEQYF
CDR3nt: TGTGCCAGCAGCTGGAGCGGGGGGAGCTCCTACGAGCAGTACTTC

j_gene: TRBJ1-2
abundance: NA
d_gene: TRBD1
v_gene: TRBV5-1
CDR3aa: CASSVGQNYGYTF
CDR3nt: TGCGCCAGCAGCGTGGGACAGAACTATGGCTACACCTTC

j_gene: TRBJ2-2
abundance: NA
d_gene: NA
v_gene: TRBV4-1
CDR3aa: CASSQGRGTVNTGELFF
CDR3nt: TGCGCCAGCAGCCAAGGAAGGGGGACGGTGAACACCGGGGAGCTGTTTTTT

j_gene: TRBJ2-1
abundance: NA
d_gene: NA
v_gene: TRBV9
CDR3aa: CASSVARGNEQFF
CDR3nt: TGTGCCAGCAGCGTAGCCAGGGGAAATGAGCAGTTCTTC

j_gene: TRBJ1-2
abundance: NA
d_gene: TRBD1
v_gene: TRBV9
CDR3aa: CASSPTGGSYRGYTF
CDR3nt: TGTGCCAGCAGCCCGACAGGGGGCTCGTATCGAGGCTACACCTTC

j_gene: TRBJ1-3
abundance: NA
d_gene: NA
v_gene: TRBV29-1
CDR3aa: CSVILYGNTIYF
CDR3nt: TGCAGCGTTATTCTCTATGGAAACACCATATATTTT

j_gene: TRBJ2-7
abundance: NA
d_gene: TRBD2
v_gene: TRBV27
CDR3aa: CASSSGLAGAYEQYF
CDR3nt: TGTGCCAGCAGTTCGGGACTAGCGGGGGCATACGAGCAGTACTTC

j_gene: TRBJ2-4
abundance: NA
d_gene: TRBD1
v_gene: TRBV7-8
CDR3aa: CASSLVVGTVLAKNIQYF
CDR3nt: TGTGCCAGCAGCTTAGTTGTAGGGACAGTACTAGCCAAAAACATTCAGTACTTC

j_gene: TRBJ1-1
abundance: few
d_gene: TRBD1
v_gene: TRBV20-1
CDR3aa: CRGQSNTEAFF
CDR3nt: TGCAGGGGACAGTCAAACACTGAAGCTTTCTTT

j_gene: TRBJ2-3
abundance: few
d_gene: NA
v_gene: TRBV6-1
CDR3aa: CASSAGTEADTQYF
CDR3nt: TGTGCCAGCAGTGCCGGGACTGAGGCAGATACGCAGTATTTT

j_gene: TRBJ2-7
abundance: NA
d_gene: NA
v_gene: TRBV4-3
CDR3aa: CASSQWQNSYEQYF
CDR3nt: TGCGCCAGCAGCCAATGGCAGAACTCCTACGAGCAGTACTTC

j_gene: TRBJ1-4
abundance: NA
d_gene: NA
v_gene: TRBV27
CDR3aa: CASSRGEKLFF
CDR3nt: TGTGCCAGCAGCCGGGGTGAAAAACTGTTTTTT

j_gene: TRBJ1-2
abundance: NA
d_gene: NA
v_gene: TRBV6-5
CDR3aa: CASSYSGAGLYGYTF
CDR3nt: TGTGCCAGCAGTTACTCCGGCGCAGGGCTCTATGGCTACACCTTC

j_gene: TRBJ2-1
abundance: once
d_gene: TRBD2
v_gene: TRBV9
CDR3aa: CASRPTSGESYNEQFF
CDR3nt: TGTGCCAGCAGACCGACTAGCGGGGAATCCTACAATGAGCAGTTCTTC

j_gene: TRBJ2-1
abundance: NA
d_gene: TRBD1
v_gene: TRBV11-3
CDR3aa: CASSLDRTGNEQFF
CDR3nt: TGTGCCAGCAGCTTGGATCGGACAGGCAATGAGCAGTTCTTC

j_gene: TRBJ1-2
abundance: NA
d_gene: NA
v_gene: TRBV2
CDR3aa: CASSEGRGNYGYTF
CDR3nt: TGTGCCAGCAGTGAGGGTAGGGGCAACTATGGCTACACCTTC

j_gene: TRBJ1-5
abundance: NA
d_gene: NA
v_gene: TRBV7-8
CDR3aa: CASSWGGSQPQHF
CDR3nt: TGTGCCAGCAGCTGGGGGGGGTCGCAGCCCCAGCATTTT

j_gene: TRBJ1-2
abundance: NA
d_gene: NA
v_gene: TRBV11-2
CDR3aa: CASSFGAVGFGYTF
CDR3nt: TGTGCCAGCAGCTTTGGGGCCGTGGGTTTTGGCTACACCTTC

j_gene: TRBJ2-2
abundance: NA
d_gene: NA
v_gene: TRBV5-1
CDR3aa: CASSSGSRSVTGELFF
CDR3nt: TGCGCCAGCAGCTCAGGGTCTCGATCGGTAACCGGGGAGCTGTTTTTT

j_gene: TRBJ1-1
abundance: NA
d_gene: TRBD1
v_gene: TRBV7-8
CDR3aa: CASSLFVRTGRADTEAFF
CDR3nt: TGTGCCAGCAGCTTATTTGTTCGGACAGGGCGAGCTGACACTGAAGCTTTCTTT

j_gene: TRBJ1-1
abundance: NA
d_gene: NA
v_gene: TRBV9
CDR3aa: CASSSQTDTEAFF
CDR3nt: TGTGCCAGCAGCTCCCAGACTGATACTGAAGCTTTCTTT